Listed below are T cell receptor beta chains from one sample, sequenced in a study of CD4 T cells in relation to SARS-CoV-2 and coronaviruses. Libraries were prepared by immunoSEQ multiplex PCR; TCRdb keeps only in-frame clonotypes and omits some of them. The sample contains about 38,000 clones, more than 75% of which appear only once. The material sequenced was memory CD4+ T cells from PBMCs. These receptors originate from an adult with COVID-19. Each CDR3 is given with its conserved first and last residue. The order of the fields is V gene, J gene, D gene, clone size, CDR3 protein, CDR3 DNA. A D gene is named only where the DNA matches it firmly. Size is stated for part of the rows, as once, few or many counts, or as a class when the clone is expanded.

>TRBV14|TRBJ2-5|TRBD1|-
CASSGSGGETQYF
TGTGCCAGCAGCGGATCAGGGGGAGAGACCCAGTACTTC
>TRBV2|TRBJ2-7|-|few
CASSDTRYEQYF
TGTGCCAGCAGTGACACCCGCTACGAGCAGTACTTC
>TRBV11-2|TRBJ2-5|-|-
CASSPLARRETQYF
TGTGCCAGCAGCCCACTAGCCCGCCGCGAGACCCAGTACTTC
>TRBV28|TRBJ2-1|TRBD2|-
CASSPTSGGELGQFF
TGTGCCAGCAGCCCCACTAGCGGGGGGGAATTAGGGCAGTTCTTC
>TRBV5-1|TRBJ1-4|-|-
CASSSRGSNEKLFF
TGCGCCAGCAGCTCCAGGGGTTCTAATGAAAAACTGTTTTTT
>TRBV2|TRBJ1-5|-|-
CASKDEVKQPQHF
TGTGCCAGCAAGGACGAGGTCAAGCAGCCCCAGCATTTT
>TRBV6-4|TRBJ2-1|TRBD2|-
CASSDRVGLVLCDEQFF
TGTGCCAGCAGTGATCGGGTGGGACTAGTCTTGTGCGATGAGCAGTTCTTC
>TRBV5-1|TRBJ1-1|-|-
CASSTGAALNTEAFF
TGCGCCAGCAGCACGGGGGCGGCCCTGAACACTGAAGCTTTCTTT
>TRBV25-1|TRBJ1-4|-|-
CASVITGRGVTNEKLFF
TGTGCCAGCGTTATTACAGGGAGAGGGGTCACTAATGAAAAACTGTTTTTT
>TRBV5-1|TRBJ2-5|TRBD2|-
CASSRGLAGRETQYF
TGCGCCAGCAGCAGGGGACTAGCGGGTCGAGAGACCCAGTACTTC
>TRBV5-1|TRBJ2-1|TRBD2|-
CASSLWLAGDPGGYEQFF
TGCGCCAGCAGCTTGTGGCTAGCGGGGGACCCGGGGGGGTATGAGCAGTTCTTC
>TRBV3-1/TRBV3-2|TRBJ1-6|-|-
CASSQDRNSPLHF
TGTGCCAGCAGCCAAGATCGTAATTCACCCCTCCACTTT
>TRBV5-1|TRBJ2-5|TRBD2|-
CASSFTAGTSVETQYF
TGCGCCAGCAGCTTCACTGCCGGGACTAGCGTGGAGACCCAGTACTTC
>TRBV18|TRBJ2-5|-|-
CASSHGREETQYF
TGTGCCAGCTCACATGGCCGGGAGGAGACCCAGTACTTC